The 27 T cell receptor beta chains in this list originate from one sample, sequenced in a study of blood T cell repertoires in COVID-19. TCRdb's table, derived via immunoSEQ multiplex PCR, lists solely in-frame clones and lacks some. The sample holds some 70,000 clones, roughly 87% seen once. The source material was peripheral blood. The receptors here all came from a man at least 80 years old with acute or convalescent COVID-19.

V gene TRBV19 combines with J gene TRBJ2-7, with 7 bases matching TRBD2. The CDR3 covers 13 residues. Germline V gene sequence: CDR1 LNHDA, CDR2 SQIVND (reference sequence). J gave up 4 bases and V 4 bases, and 4 bases lay outside the gene matches. CDR3 DNA sequence: TGTGCCAGTAGTAGCGGGGGAGGGTACGAGCAGTACTTC. Translated: CASSSGGGYEQYF. Full variable domain (remainder filled in from reference TRBV19 and TRBJ2-7): DGGITQSPKYLFRKEGQNVTLSCEQNLNHDAMYWYRQDPGQGLRLIYYSQIVNDFQKGDIAEGYSVSREKKESFPLTVTSAQKNPTAFYLCASSSGGGYEQYFGPGTRLTVT.

This rearrangement joins TRBV10-2 to TRBJ1-2, with D uncertain. There are 11 residues in the CDR3. Germline lookup yields CDR1 WSHSY and CDR2 SAAADI. The ends were cut back, 8 bases at V and 2 bases at J, with 6 bases in the middle. The DNA for the CDR3 is TGCGCCAGCGGCAGGAACTATGGCTACACCTTC. Amino acids: CASGRNYGYTF.

The CDR3 loop reads CASSYSTGASQNEQFF. CDR3 DNA: TGTGCCAGCAGTTACTCGACAGGGGCCTCCCAAAATGAGCAGTTCTTC. This sequence joins TRBV6-5 and TRBJ2-1, with 8 positions matching TRBD1. Germline V gene sequence: CDR1 MNHEY, CDR2 SVGAGI. The trim removed 0 bases at V and 7 bases at J, leaving 8 bases unmatched. CDR3 length equals 16 residues.

The V gene is TRBV5-1, the J gene TRBJ2-7; 8 nucleotides match TRBD2. CDR1 and CDR2 from the germline V gene are SGHRS and YFSETQ. V trimming: 0 bases; J trimming: 0 bases; junction bases outside the gene matches: 8. The CDR3 runs to 17 residues. CDR3 in amino acids: CASSLDSSGLNSYEQYF. The CDR3 DNA sequence: TGCGCCAGCAGCTTGGATTCTAGCGGGCTCAACTCCTACGAGCAGTACTTC.

The genes are TRBV5-1 and TRBJ2-1; tentative D call: TRBD2 (5 bases). Trimming left V 0 bases short and J 3 bases short, with 10 bases between. CDR3 length equals 15 residues. The V gene's germline CDR1 is SGHRS and CDR2 YFSETQ. The CDR3 DNA reads as TGCGCCAGCAGCTTGGGGGCGAGCGGCTACAATGAGCAGTTCTTC. Translation: CASSLGASGYNEQFF.

The chain is built from TRBV2 and TRBJ1-2; 9 positions match TRBD1. V was clipped by 8 bases and J by 2 bases; unmatched bases: 18. The CDR3 is 18 amino acids. Germline loops: CDR1 SNHLY, CDR2 FYNNEI. The chain's CDR3 is CASSRRGGTGISNYGYTF. As DNA, the CDR3 is TGTGCCAGCTCTCGAAGGGGGGGGACAGGGATTTCGAACTATGGCTACACCTTC.

The V and J genes are TRBV29-1 and TRBJ1-1; D is perhaps TRBD1 (6 bases). Trimming removed 4 bases from V and 1 base from J, with 13 bases in between. This CDR3 has 14 amino acids. Per the germline V gene, CDR1 is SQVTM and CDR2 is ANQGSEA. CDR3 DNA: TGCAGCGTTGGCGGCAGGGGACGGAACACTGAAGCTTTCTTT. Translation gives CSVGGRGRNTEAFF.

This clone was detected only once. The chain has TRBV6-6 and TRBJ2-7; D perhaps matches TRBD2 (6 bases). The CDR3 length is 14 residues. Trimming shortened V by 1 base and J by 2 bases, and 9 bases separated the two germline ends. The germline gives CDR1 MNHNY, CDR2 SVGAGI (reference sequence). CDR3 in amino acids: CASSYFGSPYEQYF. The CDR3 DNA follows: TGTGCCAGCAGTTACTTCGGGAGCCCCTACGAGCAGTACTTC.

This clone has more than one count but fewer than ten. This chain joins TRBV28 and TRBJ1-6; 8 bases are a match to TRBD1. CDR1 MDHEN and CDR2 SYDVKM come from the germline V gene. The CDR3 has 17 amino acids. V gave up 1 base and J gave up 3 bases; unmatched junction bases: 5. CDR3 DNA sequence: TGTGCCAGCAGTTTATCCCCCGGACAGGGCTATAATTCACCCCTCCACTTT. The encoded protein is CASSLSPGQGYNSPLHF.

The genes are TRBV5-4 and TRBJ2-5; D call uncertain. The germline V gene encodes CDR1 SGHNT and CDR2 YYREEE (reference sequence). Deletions cut 1 base from V and 1 base from J, with 5 bases between. This CDR3 is built from 13 residues. CDR3 sequence (DNA): TGTGCCAGCAGCTTGCCAGGCCAAGAGACCCAGTACTTC. It yields the protein CASSLPGQETQYF.

V usage is TRBV7-8 and J usage is TRBJ2-7; 8 bases agree with TRBD1. This CDR3 comprises 15 residues. Looked up from germline, CDR1 is SGHVS and CDR2 is FQNEAQ. Trimming took 5 bases from V and 6 from J; bases not matched to a gene: 12. The CDR3 region is CASSQTQGAEGEQYF. CDR3 in DNA: TGTGCCAGCAGCCAGACTCAGGGGGCTGAGGGCGAGCAGTACTTC.

This clone was counted a single time. This chain joins TRBV29-1 and TRBJ2-3; D possibly corresponds to TRBD2 (5 bases). Germline assignment: CDR1 SQVTM and CDR2 ANQGSEA. The CDR3 has 13 amino acids. This CDR3 reads CSGGARSTDTQYF. The CDR3 bases are TGCTCCGGAGGTGCCCGCAGCACAGATACGCAGTATTTT.

The chain uses TRBV5-1 and TRBJ1-2; tentative D call: TRBD1 (5 bases). This CDR3 region has 14 residues. The germline gives CDR1 SGHRS, CDR2 YFSETQ. V lost 1 base, J lost 6 bases, and 13 bases lay in between. CDR3 loop: CASSLSQEGNGYTF. The CDR3 DNA reads as TGCGCCAGCAGCTTGAGTCAGGAGGGGAATGGCTACACCTTC. The entire variable domain, with the rest obtained from reference TRBV5-1 and TRBJ1-2, is as follows: KAGVTQTPRYLIKTRGQQVTLSCSPISGHRSVSWYQQTPGQGLQFLFEYFSETQRNKGNFPGRFSGRQFSNSRSEMNVSTLELGDSALYLCASSLSQEGNGYTFGSGTRLTVV.

This clone showed up just a few times. Other DNA sequences in this sample translate to the same CDR3. The rearrangement links TRBV5-1 to TRBJ1-1; TRBD1 matches 8 bases. The V gene's germline CDR1 is SGHRS and CDR2 YFSETQ. V was clipped by 4 bases and J by 1 base; unmatched bases: 3. The CDR3 is 14 amino acids. Here the CDR3 reads CASSPGQENTEAFF. The CDR3 nucleotides read TGCGCCAGCAGCCCGGGACAGGAGAACACTGAAGCTTTCTTT.

The chain is built from TRBV7-2 and TRBJ1-2; D is perhaps TRBD1 (5 bases). Germline V lookup: CDR1 SGHTA, CDR2 FQGNSA. This CDR3 has 13 amino acids. V was pared by 5 bases and J by 8 bases, with 15 bases between. The DNA for the CDR3 is TGTGCCAGCAGCCTAGGGGCCCGAAGAGGCTACACCTTC. Amino acid sequence: CASSLGARRGYTF.

The genes are TRBV15 and TRBJ2-3; no reliable D call. The CDR3 spans 13 residues. Trimming cost V 2 bases and J 4 bases, with 7 bases left between them. The germline V gene encodes CDR1 LNHNV and CDR2 YYDKDF (reference sequence). In nucleotides, the CDR3 is TGTGCCACCAGCAGATATCAGTCAGATACGCAGTATTTT. Translating it yields CATSRYQSDTQYF.

This chain connects TRBV4-2 to TRBJ2-1, with TRBD2 matching 7 bases. V shed 1 base, J shed 5 bases, and the junction held 11 bases outside the gene matches. There are 17 residues in the CDR3. CDR1 and CDR2 (germline): LGHNA, YNFKEQ. Here the CDR3 DNA reads TGTGCCAGCAGCCAAGGGGAAGGAGCCCTAGCGGACAATGAGCAGTTCTTC. Its protein is CASSQGEGALADNEQFF.

This rearrangement joins TRBV25-1 to TRBJ1-5; possibly TRBD1 for D (6 bases). The CDR3 is 14 amino acids. Trimming stripped 3 bases from V and 5 bases from J, with 11 bases between. Germline values: CDR1 MGHDK, CDR2 SYGVNS. The CDR3 DNA is TGTGCCAGCAGTGAGGCAGGGGCCCATCAGCCCCAGCATTTT. The encoded protein is CASSEAGAHQPQHF.

Details on this clone: In the same sample, other DNA sequences code for this CDR3. V and J are TRBV11-3 and TRBJ1-1, with TRBD1 as a possible D gene (5 bases). CDR1 is SGHNT, CDR2 YENEEA, per germline. The CDR3 loop spans 13 amino acids. V was shortened by 5 bases and J by 1 base, with 8 bases between the two germline ends. The CDR3 spells CASSPGQNTEAFF. DNA of the CDR3: TGTGCCAGCAGCCCAGGGCAGAACACTGAAGCTTTCTTT.

The chain has TRBV19 and TRBJ1-2; TRBD1 aligns across 9 bases. This CDR3 region has 17 residues. V was clipped by 5 bases and J by 0 bases; unmatched bases: 10. Germline assignment: CDR1 LNHDA and CDR2 SQIVND (reference sequence). The CDR3 protein is CASSPTNRGLANYGYTF. DNA for the CDR3: TGTGCCAGTAGTCCCACCAACAGGGGGCTGGCTAACTATGGCTACACCTTC.

V gene TRBV5-1 combines with J gene TRBJ1-2; perhaps TRBD1 as D (5 bases). The CDR3 has 13 amino acids. Germline CDR1 is SGHRS and CDR2 is YFSETQ. V shed 3 bases and J shed 1 base, with 7 bases lying between them. The DNA for the CDR3 is TGCGCCAGCAGCTCGACAGTTAACTATGGCTACACCTTC. This translates into CASSSTVNYGYTF.

The rearrangement joins TRBV10-3 to TRBJ2-1; 10 nucleotides agree with TRBD2. This CDR3 contains 15 residues. The trim removed 7 bases at V and 4 bases at J, leaving 7 bases unmatched. Per the germline V gene, CDR1 is ENHRY and CDR2 is SYGVKD. The CDR3 region is CAITPSGRGYNEQFF. The CDR3 region has the DNA TGTGCCATCACCCCTAGCGGGAGAGGTTACAATGAGCAGTTCTTC.

The CDR3 DNA is TGTGCCAGCAGCTTCCCCGGGACTAGACCCACAGATACGCAGTATTTT. It is translated as CASSFPGTRPTDTQYF. The V gene is TRBV13, the J gene TRBJ2-3; 8 bases fit TRBD2. V was pared by 3 bases and J by 2 bases, with 7 bases of the junction left unmatched. The germline CDR1 and CDR2 sequences are PRHDT and FYEKMQ (reference sequence). This CDR3 contains 16 residues.

This clone turned up a few times. V usage is TRBV12-3 or TRBV12-4 and J usage is TRBJ1-1; the D is unclear. V was pared by 3 bases and J by 8 bases, with 10 bases between. The CDR3 is 12 residues long. CDR3 protein: CASSFATAEAFF. CDR3 DNA: TGTGCCAGCAGTTTTGCCACAGCCGAAGCTTTCTTT.

This clone has only one observation. V and J are TRBV3-1 (or the pseudogene TRBV3-2) and TRBJ1-3; the D gene is possibly TRBD1 (5 bases). Trimming took 2 bases from V and 4 from J, leaving 15 bases between them. Per the germline V gene, CDR1 is LGHDT and CDR2 is YNNKEL (reference sequence). The CDR3 spans 16 residues. CDR3 coding DNA: TGTGCCAGCAGCCAAAACCTCATCAGGGCCGGAAACACCATATATTTT. It translates to CASSQNLIRAGNTIYF.

The genes are TRBV6-5 and TRBJ2-3; 9 positions match TRBD1. CDR1 is MNHEY, CDR2 SVGAGI, per germline. There are 14 residues in the CDR3. Unmatched junction bases numbered 6, after V lost 6 bases and J lost 5 bases. CDR3 in amino acids: CASRDRGGGDTQYF. The CDR3 DNA reads TGTGCCAGCAGAGACAGGGGGGGAGGAGATACGCAGTATTTT.

The rearrangement uses TRBV7-2 and TRBJ1-5; TRBD1 is a possible D gene (5 bases). Germline V gives CDR1 SGHTA, CDR2 FQGNSA. V lost 1 base to trimming and J lost 2 bases, with 9 bases between them. This CDR3 contains 15 residues. CDR3 DNA sequence: TGTGCCAGCAGCTTAGTGGGGGGGGGCAATCAGCCCCAGCATTTT. It is translated as CASSLVGGGNQPQHF.